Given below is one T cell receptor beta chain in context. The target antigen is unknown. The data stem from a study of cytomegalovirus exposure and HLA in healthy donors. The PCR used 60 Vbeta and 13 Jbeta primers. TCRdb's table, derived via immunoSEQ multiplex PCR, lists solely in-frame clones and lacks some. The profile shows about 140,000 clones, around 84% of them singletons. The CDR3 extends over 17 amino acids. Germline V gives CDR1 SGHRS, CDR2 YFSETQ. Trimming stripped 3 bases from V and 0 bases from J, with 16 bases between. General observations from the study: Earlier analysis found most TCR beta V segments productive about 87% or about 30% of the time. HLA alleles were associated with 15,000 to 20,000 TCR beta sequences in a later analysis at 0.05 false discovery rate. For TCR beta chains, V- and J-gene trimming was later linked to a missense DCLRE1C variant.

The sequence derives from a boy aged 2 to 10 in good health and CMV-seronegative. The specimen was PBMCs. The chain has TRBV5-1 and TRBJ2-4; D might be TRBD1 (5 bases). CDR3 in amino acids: CASSWGWGGLAKNIQYF. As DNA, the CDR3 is TGCGCCAGCAGCTGGGGTTGGGGCGGCCTAGCCAAAAACATTCAGTACTTC.